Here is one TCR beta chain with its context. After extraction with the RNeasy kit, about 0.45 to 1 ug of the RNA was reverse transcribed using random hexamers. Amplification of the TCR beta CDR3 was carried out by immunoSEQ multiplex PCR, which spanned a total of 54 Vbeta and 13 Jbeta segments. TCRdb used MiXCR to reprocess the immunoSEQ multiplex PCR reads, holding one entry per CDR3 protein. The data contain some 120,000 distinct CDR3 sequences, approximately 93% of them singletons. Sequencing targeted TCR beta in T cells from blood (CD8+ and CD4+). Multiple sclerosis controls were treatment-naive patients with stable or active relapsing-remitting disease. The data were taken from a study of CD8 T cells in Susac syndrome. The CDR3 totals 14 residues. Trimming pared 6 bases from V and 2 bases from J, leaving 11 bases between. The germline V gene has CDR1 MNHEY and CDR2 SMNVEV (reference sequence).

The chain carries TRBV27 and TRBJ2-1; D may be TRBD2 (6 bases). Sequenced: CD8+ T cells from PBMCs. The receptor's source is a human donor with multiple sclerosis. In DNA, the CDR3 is TGTGCCAGCAGAGAGGGACTCCCCTACAATGAGCAGTTCTTC. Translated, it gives CASREGLPYNEQFF.